The next 28 T cell receptor beta chains were all read from a single sample in a study of shared clonotypes between healthy human individuals. Some clones are missing from TCRdb's copy, which holds only in-frame ones; the method was immunoSEQ multiplex PCR. The data hold around 980,000 clones, with 75% to 80% observed a single time. Sequencing was performed on memory CD4+ T cells from PBMCs. The subset was: CD45RA-negative fraction. All receptors come from a man aged 18 to 30 in good health. Some clones in this sample may be carry-over from other donors' samples.

The V call is TRBV6-1, the J call TRBJ1-1; D may be TRBD1 (6 bases). This CDR3 contains 13 residues. Germline V CDR1 and CDR2: MNHNS, SASEGT. V gave up 2 bases and J gave up 9 bases, with 13 bases separating them. In DNA form, the CDR3 reads TGTGCCAGCAGTGAAATGACCCAGGGGAAAGCTTTCTTT. Translated, it gives CASSEMTQGKAFF.

This chain connects TRBV15 to TRBJ2-1; maybe TRBD2 (5 bases). The CDR3 has 16 residues. Trimming pared 5 bases from V and 3 bases from J, leaving 17 bases between. Per germline, CDR1 LNHNV and CDR2 YYDKDF (reference sequence). CDR3 region: CATSDRRRVIYNEQFF. The CDR3 nucleotides are TGTGCCACCAGCGACCGAAGGCGGGTCATCTACAATGAGCAGTTCTTC.

V is TRBV5-1 and J is TRBJ2-1; 11 bases align to TRBD2. The CDR3 totals 15 residues. With 4 bases clipped from V and 5 bases from J, the junction kept 5 bases outside the gene matches. From germline, CDR1 is SGHRS and CDR2 YFSETQ. The chain's CDR3 is CASSPGTSGHNEQFF. As DNA, the CDR3 is TGCGCCAGCAGCCCTGGGACTAGCGGTCACAATGAGCAGTTCTTC.

This clone is a singleton in its sample. Other DNA sequences of this sample code for an identical CDR3. The chain recombines TRBV28 with TRBJ2-5; D unresolved. From germline, CDR1 is MDHEN and CDR2 SYDVKM. There are 11 residues in the CDR3. The V and J ends lost 6 bases and 3 bases respectively, with 5 bases between them. CDR3 loop: CASRSEETQYF. CDR3 bases: TGTGCCAGCAGGTCCGAAGAGACCCAGTACTTC.

J is TRBJ2-7 and V is TRBV6-1, with TRBD1 matching over 10 bases. The junction had 11 bases not matched to a gene; V was cut back by 3 bases and J by 9 bases. Per germline, CDR1 MNHNS and CDR2 SASEGT. The CDR3 is 15 amino acids. CDR3 in amino acids: CASSERGQGSVWQYF. Here the CDR3 DNA reads TGTGCCAGCAGTGAGCGGGGACAGGGGTCTGTTTGGCAGTACTTC.

This chain uses TRBV4-3 with TRBJ2-1, with 7 bases fitting TRBD2. Germline V lookup: CDR1 LGHNA, CDR2 YSLEER. V gave up 4 bases and J gave up 8 bases; unmatched junction bases: 8. The CDR3 extends over 14 amino acids. The CDR3: CASSRQLASHEQFF. CDR3 coding DNA: TGCGCCAGCAGCCGACAACTAGCGTCCCATGAGCAGTTCTTC.

The chain couples TRBV21-1 to TRBJ2-1. TRBV21-1 is classified as a pseudogene. This CDR3 is built from 16 residues. In DNA, the CDR3 is TGTGCCAGCAGCAAGGCAGGGGAGGCCTCCTACAATGAGCAGTTCTTC. Its translation: CASSKAGEASYNEQFF.

This chain connects TRBV14 to TRBJ2-3, with 11 bases matching TRBD2. CDR1 and CDR2 (germline): SGHDN, FVKESK. V shed 0 bases, J shed 5 bases, and the junction held 7 bases outside the gene matches. The CDR3 totals 17 residues. CDR3 sequence reads: CASSQDNPSGRIDTQYF. The CDR3 DNA follows: TGTGCCAGCAGCCAAGATAACCCTAGCGGGAGGATAGATACGCAGTATTTT.

V is TRBV5-1 and J is TRBJ1-1, with a weak D call TRBD1 (6 bases). The V and J ends lost 0 bases and 6 bases respectively, with 15 bases between them. CDR3 size: 15 residues. Germline CDR1 SGHRS, CDR2 YFSETQ. The CDR3 here is CASSLERRGDAEAFF. Here the CDR3 DNA reads TGCGCCAGCAGCTTGGAGCGCAGGGGCGACGCTGAAGCTTTCTTT.

V gene TRBV28 combines with J gene TRBJ2-7; possibly TRBD1 or TRBD2 for D (5 bases each). Germline CDR1 and CDR2: MDHEN and SYDVKM. Deletions cut 6 bases from V and 2 bases from J, with 14 bases between. This CDR3 spans 14 amino acids. The CDR3 here is CASSRPGRPYEQYF. The CDR3 region has the DNA TGTGCCAGCAGCCGTCCGGGGCGGCCCTACGAGCAGTACTTC.

This rearrangement joins TRBV10-3 to TRBJ2-6; a weak D match, TRBD1 (6 bases). V lost 9 bases and J 1 base, leaving 19 bases between the germline ends. The CDR3 runs 17 residues. CDR1 and CDR2 from the germline V gene are ENHRY and SYGVKD. The CDR3 DNA follows: TGTGCCATTAGCAGGGGAATTAGTGGGTCTGGGGCCAACGTCCTGACTTTC. Translation: CAISRGISGSGANVLTF.

The V gene is TRBV5-1, the J gene TRBJ2-7, with unresolved D. Germline CDR1 and CDR2: SGHRS and YFSETQ. This CDR3 has 15 residues. V gave up 0 bases and J gave up 7 bases, with 17 bases separating them. The CDR3 loop reads CASSLVVGSQGEQYF. CDR3 DNA sequence: TGCGCCAGCAGCTTGGTTGTGGGGTCCCAAGGAGAGCAGTACTTC. Based on the CDR3 plus reference TRBV5-1 and TRBJ2-7, the full variable domain is KAGVTQTPRYLIKTRGQQVTLSCSPISGHRSVSWYQQTPGQGLQFLFEYFSETQRNKGNFPGRFSGRQFSNSRSEMNVSTLELGDSALYLCASSLVVGSQGEQYFGPGTRLTVT.

This chain uses TRBV27 with TRBJ2-5; unclear D gene. TRBJ2-7 matches the DNA end more closely, so the J call is doubtful. Germline V CDR1 and CDR2: MNHEY, SMNVEV (reference sequence). This CDR3 spans 13 amino acids. The CDR3 DNA reads TGTGCCAGCAGCCCGGGCTCCACCTACGAGCAGTACTTC. Amino acid sequence: CASSPGSTYEQYF.

The genes are TRBV7-3 and TRBJ1-2, with D unclear. Trimming removed 5 bases at V and 8 bases at J, with 21 bases between. Germline V gene sequence: CDR1 SGHTA, CDR2 FQGTGA. This CDR3 has 15 amino acids. CDR3: CASSTRASTLWGYTF. For the CDR3, the DNA is TGTGCCAGCAGCACCCGGGCCTCCACGCTGTGGGGCTACACCTTC.

V usage is TRBV10-3 and J usage is TRBJ1-2, with D uncertain. Trimming took off 6 bases at V and 1 base at J, with 9 bases between the two ends. Germline loops: CDR1 ENHRY, CDR2 SYGVKD. The CDR3 totals 13 residues. In DNA, the CDR3 is TGTGCCATCAGCGCCGGCCTTAACTATGGCTACACCTTC. Translation: CAISAGLNYGYTF.

As DNA, the CDR3 is TGCGCCAGCAGCTTGGGGGCTAGCGGGAGTCCTGGCTACGAGCAGTACTTC. Amino acid sequence: CASSLGASGSPGYEQYF. The chain combines TRBV5-1 with TRBJ2-7, with 10 bases aligning to TRBD2. V lost 0 bases and J lost 3; bases outside the gene matches: 9. The CDR3 contains 17 residues. CDR1 is SGHRS and CDR2 is YFSETQ in the germline V gene.

The chain links TRBV19 to TRBJ1-5; a possible D gene is TRBD1 (5 bases). The CDR3 is 14 amino acids. Germline lookup yields CDR1 LNHDA and CDR2 SQIVND (reference sequence). Trimming pared 1 base from V and 6 bases from J, leaving 10 bases between. CDR3 coding DNA: TGTGCCAGTAGTATAGTCGGGGGAGGTCAGCCCCAGCATTTT. This translates into CASSIVGGGQPQHF.

This rearrangement joins TRBV6-5 to TRBJ2-3; D ambiguous. The CDR3 runs to 15 residues. Trimming removed 0 bases from V and 6 bases from J, with 13 bases in between. Germline lookup yields CDR1 MNHEY and CDR2 SVGAGI. This CDR3 is CASSYSRSGADTQYF. The CDR3 DNA reads as TGTGCCAGCAGTTACTCGAGGTCAGGCGCCGATACGCAGTATTTT.

The V call is TRBV6-5, the J call TRBJ2-3, with D maybe TRBD2 (6 bases). The CDR3 is 15 amino acids. The V gene lost 2 bases and the J gene lost 9 bases, with 18 bases spanning the gap. Germline lookup yields CDR1 MNHEY and CDR2 SVGAGI. Here the CDR3 reads CASSYRLTDAGTQYF. For the CDR3, the DNA is TGTGCCAGCAGTTACCGACTAACGGATGCGGGGACGCAGTATTTT.

As regards this clone: Other DNA sequences in the sample encode the same CDR3. This chain connects TRBV11-2 to TRBJ2-1; D is possibly TRBD2 (6 bases). V lost 1 base to trimming and J lost 0 bases, with 7 bases between them. The CDR3 covers 15 residues. Looked up from germline, CDR1 is SGHAT and CDR2 is FQNNGV. This chain's CDR3 is CASSLAGDSYNEQFF. For the CDR3, the DNA is TGTGCCAGCAGCTTAGCGGGGGACTCCTACAATGAGCAGTTCTTC.

The rearrangement links TRBV11-3 to TRBJ1-1; D ambiguous. From germline, CDR1 is SGHNT and CDR2 YENEEA. V lost 1 base and J 3 bases, leaving 15 bases between the germline ends. This CDR3 spans 16 amino acids. The CDR3 is CASSLGPEIYDTEAFF. CDR3 in DNA: TGTGCCAGCAGCTTAGGTCCGGAAATATACGACACTGAAGCTTTCTTT.

The gene calls are TRBV28 and TRBJ1-3; TRBD1 matches 8 bases. Unmatched junction bases numbered 8, after V lost 6 bases and J lost 7 bases. Germline V CDR1 and CDR2: MDHEN, SYDVKM. The CDR3 has 14 amino acids. The CDR3 nucleotides are TGTGCCAGCAGCCTCGGACAGGGAAGGAACACCATATATTTT. Its protein is CASSLGQGRNTIYF.

The chain links TRBV7-2 to TRBJ2-7, with no clear D. Germline CDR1 reads SGHTA; CDR2 reads FQGNSA. This CDR3 is built from 13 residues. The V end lost 3 bases, the J end lost 0 bases, and 6 bases lay between the germline ends. CDR3 sequence (DNA): TGTGCCAGCAGCTTTCAGGCCTCCTACGAGCAGTACTTC. The encoded protein is CASSFQASYEQYF.

The J gene is TRBJ2-1, the V gene TRBV7-2; a possible D gene is TRBD1 (5 bases). V was pared by 0 bases and J by 4 bases, with 10 bases between. There are 15 residues in the CDR3. Germline loops: CDR1 SGHTA, CDR2 FQGNSA. CDR3 DNA: TGTGCCAGCAGCTTAGCAAGCCAGGGATACAATGAGCAGTTCTTC. It yields the protein CASSLASQGYNEQFF.

The chain has TRBV10-3 and TRBJ2-7; TRBD1 aligns across 9 bases. The V and J ends lost 0 bases and 5 bases, in that order; junction bases with no gene match: 14. Germline loops: CDR1 ENHRY, CDR2 SYGVKD. The CDR3 contains 18 residues. CDR3 bases: TGTGCCATCAGTGAGTCCGTGGTAGAGACAGGGGGTTTGGACGAGCAGTACTTC. The encoded protein is CAISESVVETGGLDEQYF.

This clone has a handful of counts. The chain uses TRBV7-8 and TRBJ2-5, with D unresolved. CDR1 is SGHVS and CDR2 is FQNEAQ in the germline V gene. The CDR3 has 12 residues. Trimming took 2 bases from V and 4 from J, leaving 5 bases between them. The CDR3 is CASSLSRETQYF. Here the CDR3 DNA reads TGTGCCAGCAGCTTATCCCGAGAGACCCAGTACTTC. The entire variable domain, with the rest obtained from reference TRBV7-8 and TRBJ2-5, is as follows: GAGVSQSPRYKVAKRGQDVALRCDPISGHVSLFWYQQALGQGPEFLTYFQNEAQLDKSGLPSDRFFAERPEGSVSTLKIQRTQQEDSAVYLCASSLSRETQYFGPGTRLLVL.

This chain connects TRBV6-5 to TRBJ2-5; D call uncertain. V lost 2 bases to trimming and J lost 4 bases, with 14 bases between them. The CDR3 spans 15 residues. Germline V gene lookup returns CDR1 MNHEY and CDR2 SVGAGI. CDR3: CASSYGPGPGETQYF. For the CDR3, the DNA is TGTGCCAGCAGTTACGGACCGGGTCCGGGAGAGACCCAGTACTTC.

V is TRBV18 and J is TRBJ2-5, with no clear D. Germline assignment: CDR1 KGHSH and CDR2 LQKENI. The CDR3 sequence is 13 residues long. With 3 bases removed from V and 2 bases from J, the gap between germline ends came to 7 bases. CDR3 amino acids: CASSPFRQETQYF. The CDR3 DNA follows: TGTGCCAGCTCACCCTTCCGGCAAGAGACCCAGTACTTC.